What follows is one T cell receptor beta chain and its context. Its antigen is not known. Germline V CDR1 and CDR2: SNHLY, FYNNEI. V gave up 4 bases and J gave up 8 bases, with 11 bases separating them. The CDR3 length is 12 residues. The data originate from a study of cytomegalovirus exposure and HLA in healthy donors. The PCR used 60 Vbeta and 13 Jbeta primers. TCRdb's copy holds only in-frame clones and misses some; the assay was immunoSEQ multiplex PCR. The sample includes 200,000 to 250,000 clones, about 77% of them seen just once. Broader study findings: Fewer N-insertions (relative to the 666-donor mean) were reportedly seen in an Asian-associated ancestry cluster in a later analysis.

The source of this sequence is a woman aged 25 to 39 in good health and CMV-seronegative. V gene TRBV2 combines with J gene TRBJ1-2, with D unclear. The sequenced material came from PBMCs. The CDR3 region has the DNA TGTGCCAGCAGTGGATCAACCAGAGGCTACACCTTC. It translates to CASSGSTRGYTF.